These 20 T cell receptor beta chains were all obtained from the same sample, sequenced in a study of shared clonotypes between healthy human individuals. Clones were read by immunoSEQ multiplex PCR, and TCRdb kept only the in-frame ones, dropping some. The sample has about 770,000 clones, 55% to 80% seen once. The sample taken for sequencing was memory CD4+ T cells sorted from blood. Described subset: CD45RA-negative fraction. These receptors were obtained from a woman aged 25 to 39 in good health.

The gene calls are TRBV6-5 and TRBJ2-1; 8 bases align to TRBD1. Per germline, CDR1 MNHEY and CDR2 SVGAGI. V lost 5 bases to trimming and J lost 4 bases; unmatched junction nucleotides: 4. This CDR3 is built from 14 residues. CDR3 protein: CASSTGQGYNEQFF. The CDR3 DNA follows: TGTGCCAGCAGTACCGGACAGGGATACAATGAGCAGTTCTTC.

The sample holds one count of this clone. V is TRBV11-3 and J is TRBJ2-1, with D unclear. V was shortened by 0 bases and J by 10 bases, with 7 bases between the two germline ends. CDR3 size: 12 residues. The germline CDR1 and CDR2 sequences are SGHNT and YENEEA. CDR3 loop: CASSLDRGEQFF. The CDR3 region has the DNA TGTGCCAGCAGCTTAGACCGCGGAGAGCAGTTCTTC.

This sequence joins TRBV5-1 and TRBJ2-5, with 11 bases aligning to TRBD1. Trimming removed 4 bases from V and 2 bases from J; junction bases left unmatched: 4. Germline loops: CDR1 SGHRS, CDR2 YFSETQ. The CDR3 totals 15 residues. The CDR3 reads CASSGRDRGQETQYF. The CDR3 DNA follows: TGCGCCAGCAGCGGCCGGGACAGGGGGCAAGAGACCCAGTACTTC.

The chain recombines TRBV30 with TRBJ1-1, with D perhaps TRBD1 (5 bases). Germline CDR1 and CDR2: GTSNPN and SVGIG (reference sequence). This CDR3 has 12 residues. V gave up 5 bases and J gave up 6 bases, with 13 bases separating them. The CDR3 region is CAWGGAGAEAFF. The DNA for the CDR3 is TGTGCCTGGGGTGGGGCAGGTGCTGAAGCTTTCTTT.

This rearrangement joins TRBV11-3 to TRBJ2-7, with 10 bases aligning to TRBD1. The CDR3 has 14 amino acids. Germline V gene sequence: CDR1 SGHNT, CDR2 YENEEA. J lost 3 bases, V lost 4 bases, and 3 bases had no gene match. In DNA form, the CDR3 reads TGTGCCAGCAGCTCCCGGGACAGGGGCTACGAGCAGTACTTC. Translation: CASSSRDRGYEQYF.

This chain links TRBV4-1 with TRBJ1-1; the match to TRBD1 covers 8 bases. Germline CDR1 and CDR2: MGHRA and YSYEKL. CDR3 length: 14 residues. The J segment lost 1 base and the V segment lost 7 bases, leaving 5 bases of the junction unmatched. The chain's CDR3 is CASKGQAGNTEAFF. The CDR3 region has the DNA TGCGCCAGCAAGGGACAGGCGGGGAACACTGAAGCTTTCTTT.

This clone was seen just once. CDR3 sequence reads: CASSYWGTTNTEAFF. In nucleotides, the CDR3 is TGTGCCAGCAGTTATTGGGGGACAACGAACACTGAAGCTTTCTTT. This chain links TRBV6-5 with TRBJ1-1; TRBD1 is a possible D gene (6 bases). Trimming stripped 3 bases from V and 1 base from J, with 12 bases between. CDR3 length: 15 residues. Germline V lookup: CDR1 MNHEY, CDR2 SVGAGI.

The rearrangement uses TRBV5-1 and TRBJ2-6; 8 nucleotides agree with TRBD1. Germline V lookup: CDR1 SGHRS, CDR2 YFSETQ. CDR3 length equals 16 residues. Losses at the gene ends were 6 bases for V and 1 base for J; bases not matched to a gene: 6. CDR3 sequence reads: CASTPGGLSGANVLTF. The CDR3 DNA follows: TGCGCCAGCACCCCAGGGGGCCTTTCTGGGGCCAACGTCCTGACTTTC.

V gene TRBV4-1 combines with J gene TRBJ1-1, with no clear D. CDR1 is MGHRA, CDR2 YSYEKL, per germline. The CDR3 loop spans 14 amino acids. Trimming stripped 6 bases from V and 0 bases from J, with 11 bases between. The CDR3 loop reads CASRQVTMNTEAFF. Written as DNA, the CDR3 is TGCGCCAGCAGGCAGGTCACGATGAACACTGAAGCTTTCTTT.

The rearrangement joins TRBV7-2 to TRBJ2-5; 11 bases fit TRBD2. The J call may be faulty, since TRBJ2-7 better matches the DNA end. The CDR3 consists of 16 residues. Germline V gene sequence: CDR1 SGHTA, CDR2 FQGNSA. The DNA of the CDR3 is TGTGCCAGCAGCCACCAACTAGCGGGGGCGACCTACGAGCAGTACTTC. Encoded protein: CASSHQLAGATYEQYF.

This clone was observed a few times. The gene calls are TRBV6-6 and TRBJ2-7, with TRBD2 matching over 8 bases. V lost 5 bases to trimming and J lost 3 bases; unmatched junction nucleotides: 6. The CDR3 is made up of 14 amino acids. Germline-derived CDR1 and CDR2 are MNHNY and SVGAGI (reference sequence). CDR3 region: CASSPGGVHYEQYF. The DNA of the CDR3 is TGTGCCAGCAGTCCGGGGGGGGTCCACTACGAGCAGTACTTC.

The chain couples TRBV23-1 to TRBJ2-2; maybe TRBD1 (6 bases). TRBV23-1 is noted as an ORF with a role that remains uncertain. The CDR3 sequence is 19 residues long. V was shortened by 0 bases and J by 6 bases, with 23 bases between the two germline ends. CDR3 loop: CASSQSGRLTGWEAGELFF. The CDR3 DNA follows: TGCGCCAGCAGTCAATCTGGGCGCCTGACAGGCTGGGAAGCCGGGGAGCTGTTTTTT.

The rearrangement links TRBV5-6 to TRBJ2-1; TRBD1 aligns across 8 bases. The CDR3 is made up of 13 amino acids. V gave up 4 bases and J gave up 7 bases; unmatched junction bases: 4. Germline CDR1 SGHDT, CDR2 YYEEEE. The CDR3 here is CASSPWTGNEQFF. CDR3 bases: TGTGCCAGCAGCCCCTGGACAGGGAATGAGCAGTTCTTC.

V usage is TRBV9 and J usage is TRBJ2-2; D gene uncertain. CDR1 is SGDLS, CDR2 YYNGEE, per germline. V lost 0 bases to trimming and J lost 7 bases, with 13 bases between them. The CDR3 spans 15 residues. CDR3 nucleotide sequence: TGTGCCAGCAGCGTAGCTATTCGGACGGGCGGGGAGCTGTTTTTT. This sequence encodes CASSVAIRTGGELFF.

Comment on this clone: Other DNA sequences in the same sample also yield this CDR3. This chain links TRBV7-2 with TRBJ1-2, with 7 bases identical to TRBD1. The V and J ends lost 4 bases and 4 bases, in that order; junction bases with no gene match: 3. Germline V CDR1 and CDR2: SGHTA, FQGNSA. The CDR3 covers 13 residues. The CDR3 DNA sequence: TGTGCCAGCAGCTCAAGACAGGGCTATGGCTACACCTTC. This codes for CASSSRQGYGYTF.

This clone was counted a single time. The J gene is TRBJ2-1, the V gene TRBV19; 11 bases agree with TRBD2. Germline V gene lookup returns CDR1 LNHDA and CDR2 SQIVND (reference sequence). This CDR3 is 15 amino acids long. V lost 5 bases, J lost 7 bases, and 7 bases stayed unmatched. The CDR3 region is CASSYSGRAGNEQFF. The DNA for the CDR3 is TGTGCCAGTAGTTATAGCGGGAGGGCCGGTAATGAGCAGTTCTTC. The variable domain in full, completed from reference TRBV19 and TRBJ2-1, reads DGGITQSPKYLFRKEGQNVTLSCEQNLNHDAMYWYRQDPGQGLRLIYYSQIVNDFQKGDIAEGYSVSREKKESFPLTVTSAQKNPTAFYLCASSYSGRAGNEQFFGPGTRLTVL.

This clone was seen just once. The chain combines TRBV7-3 with TRBJ2-1; D gene uncertain. Germline lookup yields CDR1 SGHTA and CDR2 FQGTGA. The ends were cut back, 3 bases at V and 8 bases at J, with 11 bases in the middle. The CDR3 is 13 amino acids. Here the CDR3 DNA reads TGTGCCAGCAGCTTGACGCAGGCCGATGAGCAGTTCTTC. Translated, it gives CASSLTQADEQFF.

The chain links TRBV19 to TRBJ1-1; D might be TRBD1 (5 bases). This CDR3 is built from 14 residues. Germline values: CDR1 LNHDA, CDR2 SQIVND (reference sequence). The V end lost 1 base, the J end lost 10 bases, and 16 bases lay between the germline ends. Here the CDR3 reads CASSIAIREGRAFF. CDR3 DNA sequence: TGTGCCAGTAGTATAGCAATCAGGGAAGGAAGAGCTTTCTTT.

This clone was picked up one time. This sequence joins TRBV9 and TRBJ2-2, with 7 bases matching TRBD2. CDR3 length: 14 amino acids. Per the germline V gene, CDR1 is SGDLS and CDR2 is YYNGEE. The junction had 6 bases not matched to a gene; V was cut back by 5 bases and J by 5 bases. The CDR3: CASRENSGTGELFF. CDR3 in DNA: TGTGCCAGCAGAGAAAATAGCGGGACCGGGGAGCTGTTTTTT. Together with reference TRBV9 and TRBJ2-2, the CDR3 gives the full variable domain: DSGVTQTPKHLITATGQRVTLRCSPRSGDLSVYWYQQSLDQGLQFLIQYYNGEERAKGNILERFSAQQFPDLHSELNLSSLELGDSALYFCASRENSGTGELFFGEGSRLTVL.

A few counts support this clone. The chain couples TRBV6-6 to TRBJ2-2; D perhaps matches TRBD2 (6 bases). Between the trimmed V and J ends, which lost 2 bases and 8 bases, there was a span of 18 bases. Germline V gene data show CDR1 as MNHNY and CDR2 as SVGAGI (reference sequence). The CDR3 consists of 16 residues. CDR3 nucleotide sequence: TGTGCCAGCAGTTACCGGGGAGGCAACGGGGTGGGGGAGCTGTTTTTT. Amino acid sequence: CASSYRGGNGVGELFF.